The clone carrying this TCR beta chain has at least ten counts. Its antigen remains unidentified. The record originates from a study of molecular identifiers for immune sequencing clone quantification. General study results and limits: One cell's worth of spiked Jurkat TCR RNA was reportedly detectable among about a million naive cells. Clones that exceeded 20 RNA copies held over 98% of effector molecules, yet under 1% in naive cells.

CD8+CD4-CCR7+CD45RA+ cells were sorted as naive CD8 T cells. The CDR3 covers 15 residues. Looked up from germline, CDR1 is MNHEY and CDR2 is SVGAGI. The V gene lost 0 bases and the J gene lost 0 bases, with 5 bases spanning the gap. The authors built bulk TCR libraries by previously described methods with listed TCR primers. TCRdb recomputed calls from the PCR reads with MiXCR, one row per CDR3 protein. This table holds roughly 320,000 distinct CDR3 sequences, about 22% found once. The receptor comes from a human donor in good health. Some libraries in this study had Jurkat cell RNA spiked in. The chain is built from TRBV6-5 and TRBJ2-2; D remains unclear. Sequenced material: naive CD8+ T cells from blood, with Jurkat cell RNA spiked in. Subset: FACS-sorted CD8+CD4-CCR7+CD45RA+ naive T cells. The CDR3 nucleotides are TGTGCCAGCAGTTACTCTAGGGCGAACACCGGGGAGCTGTTTTTT. Translated: CASSYSRANTGELFF.